This T cell receptor beta chain was captured by sequencing in a study of CD8+ T cells in alopecia areata (dated by TCRdb to the late 2010s). Regarding the complete study: Treated patients were enrolled in an open-label pilot trial of oral tofacitinib at 5 to 10 mg twice daily for moderate-to-severe alopecia areata. TCRbeta CDR3 regions were amplified by immunoSEQ multiplex PCR using 35 Vbeta forward and 13 Jbeta reverse primers. Scalp clonality was compared among normal scalp (n=4), patchy alopecia areata scalp (n=8), and alopecia totalis/universalis scalp (n=8). Biopsies were taken from tofacitinib-treated patients at baseline and at 4 and 24 weeks of treatment, and a later scalp biopsy was taken in several of the tofacitinib-treated patients. The study used high-throughput TCRbeta sequencing to examine T cell clonal expansion in alopecia areata, in both the C3H/HeJ mouse model and human patients. The RNA source kit depended on sample type: the PAXgene miRNA kit for fixed scalp, the miRNeasy kit for PBMCs, and the RNeasy kit for mouse skin. In humans, TCRbeta sequencing was performed on scalp tissue and on sorted CD4+ and CD8+ peripheral blood T cells from healthy controls and from patients with patchy or totalis/universalis alopecia areata. Patients received tofacitinib for 6 to 18 months and were then followed off drug for 6 months to check for delayed response and recurrence. Broader findings and caveats from the paper: Lesional scalp, especially in alopecia totalis/universalis, showed higher clonality and more expanded CD8+ clones than normal scalp, suggesting antigenic drive. Compared with mice, TCR sequences shared between patients were less clear, possibly partly because of HLA diversity across the patient population. Scalp TCR repertoire analysis is complicated because resident alphabeta T cells in normal human skin are also sequenced, whereas mouse skin is dominated by gammadelta T cells.

Trimming removed 2 bases from V and 0 bases from J, leaving 9 bases between the germline ends. The CDR3 runs 15 amino acids, cysteine and phenylalanine included. Only the CDR3 part of the read is kept: 45 bases, read in frame from the first base. CDR1 and CDR2, looked up from the germline V gene, are SGHRS and YFSETQ. Worth noting for this clone: It lacks a known antigen. One base away there is no much larger clone; base qualities are not given.

The time point label for this specimen denotes: baseline before oral tofacitinib. Lesional scalp punch biopsies and peripheral blood were obtained from alopecia areata patients. PBMCs were separated by density centrifugation and stained for CD3, CD4 and CD8, after which CD4+ and CD8+ T cells were sorted on a FACSAria. The library relied on the immunoSEQ multiplex PCR assay. To provide template for TCR sequencing, every sample had RNA extracted and reverse transcribed into cDNA. First-strand cDNA was synthesized with SuperScript III using a 2:1 mix of oligo-dT and random hexamers. A synthetic immune receptor repertoire was used to measure amplification bias, and any remaining bias was corrected computationally. Per the source publication's procedure: Raw reads were preprocessed to remove errors, and CDR3 was defined by IMGT conventions from the conserved cysteine to phenylalanine. Clonality was computed as 1 minus the Shannon entropy, with the entropy normalized by log2 of the number of productive unique TCRs. Scalp TCRbeta sequences were cross-referenced with sorted blood CD4 and CD8 repertoires so that the CD4 or CD8 identity of scalp clones could be inferred. The table comes from immuneACCESS by way of TCRdb, which keeps in-frame sequences with V and J called. Part of the clones is missing from these tables; in studies checked, under half for an unresolved V gene and the rest for unknown reasons. The V and J calls and the clone size are those of that table, but D and trimming were determined from the DNA. The sample table contains some 240,000 clones; only one count was recorded for 57% of them. In total, the top ten clones hold approximately 0.45% of the sample.

The chain was built from TRBV5-1 and TRBJ2-1; the D gene is possibly TRBD1 or TRBD2, each agreeing over 5 bases. The sequencing used CD4+ T cells sorted from blood, collected at week 0. The TCR sequence derives from a human donor with alopecia areata. The bases read TGCGCCAGCAGCTTCGCTGGGACCTCCTACAATGAGCAGTTCTTC. This gives the protein CASSFAGTSYNEQFF.